Here is one TCR beta chain with its context. Random hexamers primed reverse transcription of about 0.45 to 1 ug RNA. MiXCR, applied by TCRdb to the immunoSEQ multiplex PCR reads, yields one record per CDR3 protein. Here the sample spans approximately 100,000 distinct CDR3 sequences, roughly 90% being singletons. This sample is drawn from a study of CD8 T cells in Susac syndrome. Unmatched junction bases numbered 3, after V lost 0 bases and J lost 4 bases. The CDR3 length is 15 residues. Looked up from germline, CDR1 is SGHNT and CDR2 is YYREEE (reference sequence). This receptor was taken from a human donor in good health. The sample taken for sequencing was CD8+ T cells from PBMCs. V gene TRBV5-4 combines with J gene TRBJ2-5; the match to TRBD2 covers 10 bases. Here the CDR3 DNA reads TGTGCCAGCAGCTTGGTTGGGACTAGCGTAGAGACCCAGTACTTC. Protein sequence: CASSLVGTSVETQYF.